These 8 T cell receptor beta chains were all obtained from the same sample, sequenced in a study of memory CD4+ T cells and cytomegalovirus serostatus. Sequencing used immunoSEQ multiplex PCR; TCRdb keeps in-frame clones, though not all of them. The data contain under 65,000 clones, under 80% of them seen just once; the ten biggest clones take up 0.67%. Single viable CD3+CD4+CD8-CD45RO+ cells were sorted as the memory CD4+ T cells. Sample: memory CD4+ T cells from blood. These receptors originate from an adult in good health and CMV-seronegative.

CDR3 bases: TGTGCCAGCTCAACAACCGGGACGGCGAACACTGAAGCTTTCTTT. The encoded protein is CASSTTGTANTEAFF. The chain has TRBV18 and TRBJ1-1, with TRBD1 as a possible D gene (5 bases). The CDR3 extends over 15 amino acids. The V gene's germline CDR1 is KGHSH and CDR2 LQKENI. The V and J ends lost 5 bases and 1 base respectively, with 14 bases between them.

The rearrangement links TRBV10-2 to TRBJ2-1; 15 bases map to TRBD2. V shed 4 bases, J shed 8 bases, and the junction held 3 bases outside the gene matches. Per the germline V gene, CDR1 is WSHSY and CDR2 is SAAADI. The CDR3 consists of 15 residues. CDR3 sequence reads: CASSGTSGRAYEQFF. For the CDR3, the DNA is TGCGCCAGCAGTGGGACTAGCGGGAGGGCCTATGAGCAGTTCTTC.

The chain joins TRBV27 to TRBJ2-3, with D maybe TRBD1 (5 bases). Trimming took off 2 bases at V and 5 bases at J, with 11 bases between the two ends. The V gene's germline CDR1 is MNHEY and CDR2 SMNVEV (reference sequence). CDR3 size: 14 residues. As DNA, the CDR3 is TGTGCCAGCAGTTTAGAGCAGGGCGGAGATACGCAGTATTTT. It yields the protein CASSLEQGGDTQYF.

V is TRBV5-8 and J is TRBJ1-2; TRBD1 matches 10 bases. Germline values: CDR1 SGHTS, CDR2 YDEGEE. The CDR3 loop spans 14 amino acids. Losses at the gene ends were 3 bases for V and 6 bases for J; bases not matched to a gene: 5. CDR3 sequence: CASSWGGQGNGYTF. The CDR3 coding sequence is TGTGCCAGCAGCTGGGGGGGACAGGGGAATGGCTACACCTTC.

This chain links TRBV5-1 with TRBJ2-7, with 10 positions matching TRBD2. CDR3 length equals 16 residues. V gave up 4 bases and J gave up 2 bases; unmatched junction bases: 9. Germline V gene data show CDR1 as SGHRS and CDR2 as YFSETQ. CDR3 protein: CASSLTLAGVPYEQYF. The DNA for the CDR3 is TGCGCCAGCAGCCTTACTCTAGCGGGAGTACCCTACGAGCAGTACTTC.

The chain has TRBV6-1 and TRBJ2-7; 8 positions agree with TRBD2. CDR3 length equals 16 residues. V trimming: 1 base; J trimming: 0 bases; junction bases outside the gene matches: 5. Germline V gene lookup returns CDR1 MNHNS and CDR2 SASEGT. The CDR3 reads CASSEGGGRPSYEQYF. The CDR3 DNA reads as TGTGCCAGCAGTGAAGGCGGGGGGCGACCCTCCTACGAGCAGTACTTC.

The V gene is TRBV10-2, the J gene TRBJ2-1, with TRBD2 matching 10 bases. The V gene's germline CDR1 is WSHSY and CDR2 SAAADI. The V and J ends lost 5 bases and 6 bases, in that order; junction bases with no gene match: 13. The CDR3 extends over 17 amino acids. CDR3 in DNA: TGCGCCAGCAGTATTATAGCGGGAGGCCCAGGGGTCAATGAGCAGTTCTTC. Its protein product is CASSIIAGGPGVNEQFF.

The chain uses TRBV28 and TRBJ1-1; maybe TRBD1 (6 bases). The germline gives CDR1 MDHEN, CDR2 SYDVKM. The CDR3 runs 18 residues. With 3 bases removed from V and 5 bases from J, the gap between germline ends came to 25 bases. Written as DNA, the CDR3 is TGTGCCAGCAGTTTCCCTCCGACAGGCCAACATACAAGTACTGAAGCTTTCTTT. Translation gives CASSFPPTGQHTSTEAFF.